Listed below are T cell receptor beta chains from one sample, sequenced in a study of shared clonotypes between healthy human individuals. Here immunoSEQ multiplex PCR was the method, and the copy in TCRdb shows in-frame clones only, minus some. Of 1.5 million to 2.5 million clones listed, approximately 95% are singletons. Input material: naive CD8+ T cells sorted from blood. The receptors here all came from a man between 18 and 29 years old in good health. The CDR3 runs from the conserved cysteine through the conserved F or W. D genes are given only for firm matches.

J gene	V gene	D gene	CDR3 protein	CDR3 DNA
TRBJ1-3	TRBV28	-	CASSLDTSFMGNTIYF	TGTGCCAGCAGTTTAGACACCTCATTCATGGGAAACACCATATATTTT
TRBJ2-3	TRBV30	TRBD2	CAWSVLGTSGRATTDTQYF	TGTGCCTGGAGTGTACTAGGGACTAGCGGGAGGGCCACCACAGATACGCAGTATTTT
TRBJ2-1	TRBV9	-	CASSVGGGSREQFF	TGTGCCAGCAGCGTAGGCGGTGGGAGTCGTGAGCAGTTCTTC
TRBJ1-1	TRBV7-8	-	CASSLTGAEAFF	TGTGCCAGCAGCCTGACAGGAGCTGAAGCTTTCTTT
TRBJ2-6	TRBV6-5	-	CASSWTASSGANVLTF	TGTGCCAGCAGTTGGACGGCGAGCTCTGGGGCCAACGTCCTGACTTTC
TRBJ1-2	TRBV6-5	-	CASKIGFDYGYTF	TGTGCCAGCAAGATAGGGTTTGACTATGGCTACACCTTC
TRBJ1-1	TRBV27	-	CASSFGENIEAFF	TGTGCCAGCAGTTTTGGGGAGAATATTGAAGCTTTCTTT
TRBJ1-4	TRBV27	-	CASSMYSVYQEKLFF	TGTGCCAGCAGTATGTATTCGGTGTATCAAGAAAAACTGTTTTTT
TRBJ1-1	TRBV28	TRBD1	CASTSDRGNTEAFF	TGTGCCAGCACCTCGGACAGGGGGAACACTGAAGCTTTCTTT
TRBJ1-3	TRBV6-6	-	CASSYHGSSGNTIYF	TGTGCCAGCAGTTACCACGGGAGCTCTGGAAACACCATATATTTT
TRBJ2-2	TRBV7-2	-	CASSLDLGWVATGELFF	TGTGCCAGCAGCTTAGATCTCGGGTGGGTTGCCACCGGGGAGCTGTTTTTT
TRBJ2-7	TRBV7-7	TRBD2	CASSLTSGDHEQYF	TGTGCTAGCAGCTTGACTAGCGGGGACCACGAGCAGTACTTC
TRBJ1-1	TRBV6-5	-	CASSRFSSMNTEAFF	TGTGCCAGCAGCCGCTTTTCGAGTATGAACACTGAAGCTTTCTTT
TRBJ1-2	TRBV7-6	TRBD1	CASSFYAGQENGYTF	TGTGCCAGCAGCTTCTACGCGGGACAGGAAAATGGCTACACCTTC
TRBJ2-7	TRBV19	TRBD1	CASSPTGTGLYEQYF	TGTGCCAGTAGTCCCACCGGGACAGGTCTCTACGAGCAGTACTTC
TRBJ2-5	TRBV25-1	-	CASSELAGRETQYF	TGTGCCAGCAGTGAATTGGCAGGGCGAGAGACCCAGTACTTC
TRBJ2-3	TRBV6-1	-	CASSDTSSTDTQYF	TGTGCCAGCAGTGACACCTCTAGCACAGATACGCAGTATTTT
TRBJ1-5	TRBV15	-	CATSVGEGNQPQHF	TGTGCCACCAGCGTAGGGGAGGGCAATCAGCCCCAGCATTTT
TRBJ2-7	TRBV7-2	-	CASSSSGGSYEQYF	TGTGCCAGCAGCTCTTCAGGGGGGAGTTACGAGCAGTACTTC
TRBJ1-5	TRBV7-8	-	CASSLVRSRTNQPQHF	TGTGCCAGCAGCTTAGTGCGGAGCAGGACTAATCAGCCCCAGCATTTT
TRBJ2-7	TRBV2	TRBD1	CASSGDRDRDEQYF	TGTGCCAGCAGTGGGGACAGGGATAGAGACGAGCAGTACTTC
TRBJ1-2	TRBV6-5	-	CASSPGIGPNYGYTF	TGTGCCAGCAGCCCCGGTATCGGGCCTAACTATGGCTACACCTTC
TRBJ2-2	TRBV4-3	-	CASSQLAGELFF	TGCGCCAGCAGCCAACTAGCCGGGGAGCTGTTTTTT